This T cell receptor (beta chain) was retrieved from a study of T-cell reconstitution after alpha-beta-depleted transplantation in children. This CDR3 region has 14 residues. V lost 2 bases and J lost 4, with 11 bases in between. Preparation of the TCRbeta library involved a method that used unique molecular identifiers. One entry per CDR3 protein, called by TCRdb with MiXCR from the PCR reads. The sample lists almost 400,000 distinct CDR3 sequences, roughly 22% occurring once. The clonotype was recovered from a human donor who donated a stem cell graft to a child with acute myeloid leukemia. Sequencing used PBMCs from the stem cell graft donor, obtained from the stem cell graft. V usage is TRBV12-3 or TRBV12-4 and J usage is TRBJ1-2; TRBD1 might be the D (6 bases). The CDR3 nucleotides are TGTGCCAGCAGTTTATCCAGCAGGGGCTATGGCTACACCTTC. It translates to CASSLSSRGYGYTF.